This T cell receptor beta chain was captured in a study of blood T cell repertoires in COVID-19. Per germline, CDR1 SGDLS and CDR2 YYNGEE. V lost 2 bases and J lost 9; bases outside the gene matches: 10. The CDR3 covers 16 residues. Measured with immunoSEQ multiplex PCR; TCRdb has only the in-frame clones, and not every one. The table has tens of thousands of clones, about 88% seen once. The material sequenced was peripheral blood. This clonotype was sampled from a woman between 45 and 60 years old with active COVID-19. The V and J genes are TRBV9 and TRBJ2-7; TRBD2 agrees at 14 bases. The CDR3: CASSVLTSGRAEGQYF. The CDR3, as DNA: TGTGCCAGCAGCGTTTTGACTAGCGGGAGGGCCGAAGGGCAGTACTTC.